The clone carrying this TCR beta chain has a count of ten or more. Its antigen is currently unknown. The junction differs from germline at one of its ends, possibly a read error. Germline CDR1 reads LGHNA; CDR2 reads YSLEER. CDR3 length equals 14 residues. Using a J-beta primer mix together with a sample-barcoded 5' primer, a second PCR was run for roughly 6 to 12 cycles. TCRdb re-analysed the 5' RACE reads in MiXCR, keeping a single row per CDR3 protein. The table records 800,000 to 950,000 distinct CDR3 sequences, approximately 32% of them present only once. This sample was taken from a study of blood T cells in healthy people across ages. General study points: A strong correlation was found between TCR beta diversity and the percentage of naive T cells.

No fewer than 5.5 micrograms of total RNA were isolated from every sample. The same specimen was also included in a second study, on T cells of mothers and their children.

The clonotype comes from a woman aged 40 to 50 in good health. The sequenced material came from blood. The V call is TRBV4-3, the J call TRBJ2-7; 10 bases are a match to TRBD1. CDR3 in amino acids: CASSPGTGDYEQYF. In DNA, the CDR3 is TGTGCTAGCAGCCCGGGGACAGGGGACTACGAGCAGTACTTC.